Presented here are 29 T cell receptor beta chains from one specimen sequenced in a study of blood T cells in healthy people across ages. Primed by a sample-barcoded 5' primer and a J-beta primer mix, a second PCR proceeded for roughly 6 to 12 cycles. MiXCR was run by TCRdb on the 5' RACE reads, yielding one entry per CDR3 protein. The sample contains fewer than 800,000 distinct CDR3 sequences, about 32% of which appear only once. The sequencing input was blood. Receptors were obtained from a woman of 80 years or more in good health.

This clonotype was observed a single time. CDR3: CASSSTGLETQYF. CDR3 sequence (DNA): TGTGCCAGCAGTTCGACAGGGTTAGAGACCCAGTACTTC. The chain employs TRBV6-1 and TRBJ2-5, with 7 nucleotides matching TRBD1. The CDR3 is 13 residues long. CDR1 is MNHNS, CDR2 SASEGT, per germline. J lost 4 bases, V lost 5 bases, and 4 bases had no gene match.

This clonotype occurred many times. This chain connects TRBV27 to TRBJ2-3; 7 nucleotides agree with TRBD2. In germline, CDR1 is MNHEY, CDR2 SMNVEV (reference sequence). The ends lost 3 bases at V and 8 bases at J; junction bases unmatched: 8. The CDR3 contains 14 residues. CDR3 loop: CASSFSGGGGTQYF. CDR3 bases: TGTGCCAGCAGTTTTTCTGGCGGGGGAGGTACGCAGTATTTT.

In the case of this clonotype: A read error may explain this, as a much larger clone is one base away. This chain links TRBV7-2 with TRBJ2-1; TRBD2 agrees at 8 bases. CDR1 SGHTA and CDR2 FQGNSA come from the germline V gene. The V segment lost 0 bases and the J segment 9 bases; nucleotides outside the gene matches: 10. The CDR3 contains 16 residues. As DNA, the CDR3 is TGTGCCAGCAGCTTAGCGTGGACGGGGGGGGGCAGTGAGCAGTTCTTC. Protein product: CASSLAWTGGGSEQFF.

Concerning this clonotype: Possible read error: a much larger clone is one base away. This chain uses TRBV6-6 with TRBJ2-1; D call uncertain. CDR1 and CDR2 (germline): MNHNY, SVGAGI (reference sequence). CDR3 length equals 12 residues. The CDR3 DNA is TGTGACAGCAGTCCACAAGCCAATGAGCAGTTCTTC. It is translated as CDSSPQANEQFF.

CDR3 sequence: CASSPAVGGYTF. CDR3 DNA sequence: TGTGCCAGCAGTCCTGCCGTGGGGGGCTACACCTTC. The chain is built from TRBV12-3 or TRBV12-4 and TRBJ1-2; D gene ambiguous. With 5 bases removed from V and 8 bases from J, the gap between germline ends came to 12 bases. The length of the CDR3 is 12 residues.

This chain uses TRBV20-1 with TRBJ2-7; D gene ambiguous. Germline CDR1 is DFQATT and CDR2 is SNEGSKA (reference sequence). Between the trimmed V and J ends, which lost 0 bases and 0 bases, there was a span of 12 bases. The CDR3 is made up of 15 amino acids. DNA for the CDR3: TGCAGTGCTAGAGATGGCCTTCGGAGCTCCTACGAGCAGTACTTC. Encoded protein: CSARDGLRSSYEQYF.

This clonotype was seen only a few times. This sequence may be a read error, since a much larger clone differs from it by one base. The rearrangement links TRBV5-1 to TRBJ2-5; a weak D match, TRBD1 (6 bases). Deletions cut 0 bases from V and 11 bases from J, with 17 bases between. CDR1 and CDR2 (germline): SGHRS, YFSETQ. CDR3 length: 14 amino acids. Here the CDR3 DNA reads TGCGCCAGCAGCTTGGGATTACAGGGCGATGAGCAGTACTTC. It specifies CASSLGLQGDEQYF.

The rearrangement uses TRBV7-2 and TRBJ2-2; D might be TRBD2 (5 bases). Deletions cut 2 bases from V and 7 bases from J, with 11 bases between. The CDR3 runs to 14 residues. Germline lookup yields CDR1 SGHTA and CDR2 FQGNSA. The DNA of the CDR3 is TGTGCCAGCAGCTTATTCGGGGATGGCGGGGAGCTGTTTTTT. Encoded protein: CASSLFGDGGELFF.

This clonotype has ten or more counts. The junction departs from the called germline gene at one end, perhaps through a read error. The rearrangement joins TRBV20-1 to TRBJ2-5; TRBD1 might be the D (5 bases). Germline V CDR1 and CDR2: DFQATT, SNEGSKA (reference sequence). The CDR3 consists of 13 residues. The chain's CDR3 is CSANSGNKETQYF. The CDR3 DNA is TGCAGCGCTAATTCAGGGAATAAGGAGACCCAGTACTTC.

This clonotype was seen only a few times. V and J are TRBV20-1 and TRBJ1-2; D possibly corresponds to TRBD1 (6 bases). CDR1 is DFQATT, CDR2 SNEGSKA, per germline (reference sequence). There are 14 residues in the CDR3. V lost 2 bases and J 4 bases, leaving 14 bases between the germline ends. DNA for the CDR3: TGCAGTGCTAGACCAGGACAGACCCTCTATGGCTACACCTTC. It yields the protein CSARPGQTLYGYTF.

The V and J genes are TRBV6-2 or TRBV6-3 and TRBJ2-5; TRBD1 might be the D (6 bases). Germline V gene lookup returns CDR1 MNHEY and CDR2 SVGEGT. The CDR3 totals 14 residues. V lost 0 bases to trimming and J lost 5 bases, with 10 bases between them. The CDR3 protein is CASSYSQGLETQYF. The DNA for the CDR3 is TGTGCCAGCAGTTACTCACAGGGCCTGGAGACCCAGTACTTC.

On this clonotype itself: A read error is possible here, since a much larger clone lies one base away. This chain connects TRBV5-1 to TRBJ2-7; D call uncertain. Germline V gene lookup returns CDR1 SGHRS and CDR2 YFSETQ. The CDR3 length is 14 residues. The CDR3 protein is CASSFPGDAYGQYF. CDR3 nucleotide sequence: TGCGCCAGCAGCTTTCCGGGCGATGCCTACGGGCAGTACTTC.

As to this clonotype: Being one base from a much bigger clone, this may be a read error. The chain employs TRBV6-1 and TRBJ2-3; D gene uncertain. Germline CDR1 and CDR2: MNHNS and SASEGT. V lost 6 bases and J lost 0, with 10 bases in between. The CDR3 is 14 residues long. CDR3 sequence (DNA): TGTGCCAGCAGGGATCAACTTAGCACAGATACGCAGTATTTT. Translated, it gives CASRDQLSTDTQYF.

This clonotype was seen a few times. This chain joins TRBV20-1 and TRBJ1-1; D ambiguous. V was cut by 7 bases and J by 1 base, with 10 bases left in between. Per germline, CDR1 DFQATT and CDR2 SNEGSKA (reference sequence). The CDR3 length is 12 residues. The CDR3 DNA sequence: TGCAGTGTCGAGTACAGGAACACTGAAGCTTTCTTT. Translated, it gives CSVEYRNTEAFF.

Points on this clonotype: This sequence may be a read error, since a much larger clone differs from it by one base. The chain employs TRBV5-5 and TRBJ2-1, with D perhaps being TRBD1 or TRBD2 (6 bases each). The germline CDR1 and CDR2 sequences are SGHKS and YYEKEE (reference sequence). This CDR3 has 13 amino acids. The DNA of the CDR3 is TGTGCCAGCAGCCCACTAGGGGGGAATGAGCACTTCTTC. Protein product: CASSPLGGNEHFF.

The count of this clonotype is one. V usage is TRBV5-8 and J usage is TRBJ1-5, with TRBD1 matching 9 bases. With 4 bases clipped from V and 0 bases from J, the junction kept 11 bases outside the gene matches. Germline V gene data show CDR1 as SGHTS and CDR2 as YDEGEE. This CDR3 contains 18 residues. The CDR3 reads CASSTGQGRGYSNQPQHF. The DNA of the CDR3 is TGTGCCAGCAGCACCGGACAGGGGAGGGGGTATAGCAATCAGCCCCAGCATTTT.

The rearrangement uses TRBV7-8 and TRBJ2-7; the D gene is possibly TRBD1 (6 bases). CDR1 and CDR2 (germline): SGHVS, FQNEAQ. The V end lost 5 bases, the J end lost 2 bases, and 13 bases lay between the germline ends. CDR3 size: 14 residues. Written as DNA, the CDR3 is TGTGCCAGCAGCCGAGGGGACATCGCCTACGAGCAGTACTTC. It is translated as CASSRGDIAYEQYF.

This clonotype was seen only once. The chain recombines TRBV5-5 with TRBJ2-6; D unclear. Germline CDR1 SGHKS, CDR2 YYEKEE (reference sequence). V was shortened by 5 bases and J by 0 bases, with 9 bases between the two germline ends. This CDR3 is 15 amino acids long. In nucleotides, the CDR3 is TGTGCCAGCAGTCACAGTCTCTCTGGGGCCAACGTCCTGACTTTC. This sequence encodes CASSHSLSGANVLTF. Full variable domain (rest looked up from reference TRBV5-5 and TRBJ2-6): DAGVTQSPTHLIKTRGQQVTLRCSPISGHKSVSWYQQVLGQGPQFIFQYYEKEERGRGNFPDRFSARQFPNYSSELNVNALLLGDSALYLCASSHSLSGANVLTFGAGSRLTVL.

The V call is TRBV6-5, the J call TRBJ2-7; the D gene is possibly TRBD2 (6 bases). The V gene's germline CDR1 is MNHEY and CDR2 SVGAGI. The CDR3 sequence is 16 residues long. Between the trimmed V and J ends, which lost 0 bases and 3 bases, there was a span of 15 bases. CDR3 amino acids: CASSYSTLGEDYEQYF. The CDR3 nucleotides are TGTGCCAGCAGTTACTCGACTCTCGGGGAGGACTACGAGCAGTACTTC.

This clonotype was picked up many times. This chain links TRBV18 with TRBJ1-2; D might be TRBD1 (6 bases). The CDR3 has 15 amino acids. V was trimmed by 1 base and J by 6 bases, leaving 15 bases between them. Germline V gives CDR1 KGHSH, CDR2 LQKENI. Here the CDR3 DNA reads TGTGCCAGCTCACCACGGACAGACGGTAGGGATGGCTACACCTTC. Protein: CASSPRTDGRDGYTF.

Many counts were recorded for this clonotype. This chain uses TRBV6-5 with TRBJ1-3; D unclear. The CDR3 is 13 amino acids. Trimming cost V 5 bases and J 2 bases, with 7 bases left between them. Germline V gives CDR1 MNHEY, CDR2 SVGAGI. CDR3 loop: CASSTRTGNTIYF. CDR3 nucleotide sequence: TGTGCCAGCAGTACCAGAACTGGAAACACCATATATTTT.

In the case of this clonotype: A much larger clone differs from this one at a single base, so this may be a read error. The CDR3, as DNA: TGTGTCAGCACCGGGACACCAAGCAATCAGCCCCAGCATTTT. It translates to CVSTGTPSNQPQHF. The rearrangement uses TRBV6-1 and TRBJ1-5, with D possibly matching TRBD1 (6 bases). The CDR3 length is 14 residues. CDR1 and CDR2 (germline): MNHNS, SASEGT.

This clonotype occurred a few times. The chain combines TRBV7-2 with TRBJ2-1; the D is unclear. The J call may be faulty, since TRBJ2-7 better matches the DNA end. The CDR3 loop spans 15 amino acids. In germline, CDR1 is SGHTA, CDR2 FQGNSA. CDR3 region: CASSLAGWSYNEQYF. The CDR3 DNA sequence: TGTGCCAGCAGCTTAGCGGGGTGGTCCTACAATGAGCAGTACTTC.

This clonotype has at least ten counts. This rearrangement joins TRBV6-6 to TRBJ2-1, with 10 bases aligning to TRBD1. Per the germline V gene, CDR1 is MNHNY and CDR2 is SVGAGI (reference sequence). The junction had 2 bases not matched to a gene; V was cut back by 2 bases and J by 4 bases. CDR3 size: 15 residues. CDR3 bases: TGTGCCAGCAGTTACGCGGGACAGGGGTACAATGAGCAGTTCTTC. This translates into CASSYAGQGYNEQFF.

The CDR3 DNA follows: TGCAGTGCCCGGGATGAGGGGGGGACTTTACCCCTCCACTTT. This translates into CSARDEGGTLPLHF. The rearrangement links TRBV20-1 to TRBJ1-6; tentative D call: TRBD1 (6 bases). The germline V and J ends were trimmed by 6 bases and 12 bases, with 21 bases remaining between them. Germline V gene data show CDR1 as DFQATT and CDR2 as SNEGSKA (reference sequence). The CDR3 has 14 residues.

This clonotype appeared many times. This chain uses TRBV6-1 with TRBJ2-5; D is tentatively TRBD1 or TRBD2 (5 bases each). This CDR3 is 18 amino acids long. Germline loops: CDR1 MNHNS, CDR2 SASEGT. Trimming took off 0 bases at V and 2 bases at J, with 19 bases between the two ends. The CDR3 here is CASSEARGVLARQETQYF. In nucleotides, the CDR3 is TGTGCCAGCAGTGAAGCGAGGGGTGTGCTAGCCCGTCAAGAGACCCAGTACTTC.

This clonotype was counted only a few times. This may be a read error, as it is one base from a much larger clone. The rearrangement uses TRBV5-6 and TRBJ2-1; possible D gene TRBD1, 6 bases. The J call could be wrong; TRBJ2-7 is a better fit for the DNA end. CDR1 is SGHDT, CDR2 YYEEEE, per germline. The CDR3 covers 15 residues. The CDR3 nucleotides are TGTGCCAGCAGCTTTAGGACAGCCTCCTACAATGAGCAGTACTTC. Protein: CASSFRTASYNEQYF.

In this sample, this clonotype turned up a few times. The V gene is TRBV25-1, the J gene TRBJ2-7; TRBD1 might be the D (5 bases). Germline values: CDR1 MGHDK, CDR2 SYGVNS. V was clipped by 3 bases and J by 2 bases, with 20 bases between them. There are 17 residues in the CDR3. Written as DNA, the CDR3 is TGTGCCAGCAGTGATTTGGGGAACAGGATCACTACCTACGAGCAGTACTTC. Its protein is CASSDLGNRITTYEQYF.

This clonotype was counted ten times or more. As DNA, the CDR3 is TGTGCCAGCAGTTATCTGGGTAACTACAATGAGCAGTTCTTC. Translation gives CASSYLGNYNEQFF. The J gene is TRBJ2-1, the V gene TRBV6-6; D not certain. Trimming removed 3 bases from V and 3 bases from J, with 9 bases in between. The CDR3 runs to 14 residues. Germline V gives CDR1 MNHNY, CDR2 SVGAGI (reference sequence).